Listed below are T cell receptor beta chains from one sample, sequenced in a study of shared clonotypes between healthy human individuals. Assay used: immunoSEQ multiplex PCR; TCRdb lists only in-frame clones, some missing. The data hold approximately 1.9 million clones, with just under 95% observed a single time. The sequencing sample was made of naive CD8+ T cells from PBMCs. Receptors originate from a man aged 18 to 30 in good health. Some clones in this sample may be carry-over from other donors' samples. Both conserved end residues are part of each CDR3. The D gene is left open where the match is weak. Size is stated for part of the rows, as once, few or many counts, or as a class when the clone is expanded.

J: TRBJ2-2; size: .; D: .; V: TRBV7-3; DNA: TGTGCCAGCAGCTTAGAGCTATCCGGGGAGCTGTTTTTT; CDR3: CASSLELSGELFF
J: TRBJ1-5; size: .; D: TRBD1; V: TRBV25-1; DNA: TGTGCCAGCAGACAGACAGGGACGAGGGATAGCAATCAGCCCCAGCATTTT; CDR3: CASRQTGTRDSNQPQHF
J: TRBJ1-5; size: .; D: .; V: TRBV15; DNA: TGTGCCACCAGCAGAGATCCGGGGCTGATGGGTAGTCAGCCCCAGCATTTT; CDR3: CATSRDPGLMGSQPQHF
J: TRBJ2-2; size: .; D: TRBD2; V: TRBV6-1; DNA: TGTGCCAGCCAGGGAGGGAGGTCGGGCACCGGGGAGCTGTTTTTT; CDR3: CASQGGRSGTGELFF
J: TRBJ2-1; size: .; D: .; V: TRBV4-3; DNA: TGCGCCAGCAGCTATGACAGGTCCGCCTACAATGAGCAGTTCTTC; CDR3: CASSYDRSAYNEQFF
J: TRBJ2-7; size: .; D: TRBD2; V: TRBV6-1; DNA: TGTGCCAGCATCCAGCGGGGAACCTACGAGCAGTACTTC; CDR3: CASIQRGTYEQYF
J: TRBJ2-1; size: .; D: .; V: TRBV6-1; DNA: TGTGCCAGCACCCGCATTTCCTACAATGAGCAGTTCTTC; CDR3: CASTRISYNEQFF
J: TRBJ1-2; size: .; D: .; V: TRBV28; DNA: TGTGCCAGCAGGACCACCAGGATCAGCTATGGCTACACCTTC; CDR3: CASRTTRISYGYTF
J: TRBJ1-2; size: .; D: .; V: TRBV9; DNA: TGTGCCAGCAGCGCCCCAGGGCCGGACCTTTCTCGCTACACCTTC; CDR3: CASSAPGPDLSRYTF
J: TRBJ1-1; size: .; D: .; V: TRBV19; DNA: TGTGCCAGTAGTATTCAGGTAGGGGGGAACACTGAAGCTTTCTTT; CDR3: CASSIQVGGNTEAFF
J: TRBJ2-7; size: .; D: TRBD2; V: TRBV2; DNA: TGTGCCAGCAGTGTAGCCCCGGGCCTAGCGGGCTACGAGCAGTACTTC; CDR3: CASSVAPGLAGYEQYF
J: TRBJ2-2; size: .; D: .; V: TRBV7-9; DNA: TGTGCCAGCAGCCAAATAACAGGGAACACCGGGGAGCTGTTTTTT; CDR3: CASSQITGNTGELFF
J: TRBJ1-1; size: .; D: .; V: TRBV6-1; DNA: TGTGCCAGCGTGGAGACCAGGGGCGCTGAAGCTTTCTTT; CDR3: CASVETRGAEAFF
J: TRBJ2-7; size: .; D: .; V: TRBV27; DNA: TGTGCCAGCAGTAACGAGGGGTCTGCCTCCTACGAGCAGTACTTC; CDR3: CASSNEGSASYEQYF
J: TRBJ2-7; size: few; D: .; V: TRBV10-3; DNA: TGTGCCATAGCGGCAGGGAGCATTTACGAGCAGTACTTC; CDR3: CAIAAGSIYEQYF
J: TRBJ2-1; size: once; D: TRBD2; V: TRBV9; DNA: TGTGCCAGCAGCGTAGTGCCGAGCGGGAAGTTGGCCTATGAGCAGTTCTTC; CDR3: CASSVVPSGKLAYEQFF